One and the same sample provided the 3 T cell receptor beta chains below, sequenced in a study of cytomegalovirus exposure and HLA in healthy donors. PCR amplification relied on 60 Vbeta primers (plus 13 Jbeta primers). Profiled with immunoSEQ multiplex PCR; TCRdb holds only in-frame clones, not every one. The table has roughly 200,000 clones, approximately 85% seen once. The sample comprised PBMCs. The receptor set was obtained from a woman between 40 and 55 years old in good health and CMV-seronegative.

The DNA of the CDR3 is TGTGCCAGCAGTGAGAGGAAAAATGAAAAACTGTTTTTT. Translated, it gives CASSERKNEKLFF. The V gene is TRBV2, the J gene TRBJ1-4; no clear D. The V gene lost 3 bases and the J gene lost 5 bases, with 7 bases spanning the gap. Germline V gives CDR1 SNHLY, CDR2 FYNNEI. This CDR3 has 13 amino acids.

The chain links TRBV5-1 to TRBJ1-2; no clear D. Germline V gene data show CDR1 as SGHRS and CDR2 as YFSETQ. The CDR3 contains 13 residues. Trimming left V 2 bases short and J 2 bases short, with 7 bases between. This CDR3 reads CASSFDSNYGYTF. The DNA of the CDR3 is TGCGCCAGCAGCTTCGACTCAAACTATGGCTACACCTTC.

The genes are TRBV11-2 and TRBJ2-1; 11 positions match TRBD2. Germline-derived CDR1 and CDR2 are SGHAT and FQNNGV. CDR3 length equals 15 residues. J was trimmed by 8 bases and V by 6 bases; bases with no gene match: 9. This CDR3 is CASRDTSGSHHEQFF. For the CDR3, the DNA is TGTGCCAGCAGGGACACTAGCGGGAGTCACCATGAGCAGTTCTTC.